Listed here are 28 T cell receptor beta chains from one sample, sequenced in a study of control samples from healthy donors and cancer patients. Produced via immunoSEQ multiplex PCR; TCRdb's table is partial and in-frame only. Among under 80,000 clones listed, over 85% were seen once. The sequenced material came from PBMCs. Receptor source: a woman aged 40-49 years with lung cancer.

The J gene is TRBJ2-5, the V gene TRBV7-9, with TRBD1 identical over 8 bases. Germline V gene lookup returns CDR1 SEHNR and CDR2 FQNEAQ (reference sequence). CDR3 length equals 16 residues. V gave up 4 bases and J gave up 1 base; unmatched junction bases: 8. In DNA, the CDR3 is TGTGCCAGCAGCTCCCGACAGGGGCGGATCCAAGAGACCCAGTACTTC. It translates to CASSSRQGRIQETQYF.

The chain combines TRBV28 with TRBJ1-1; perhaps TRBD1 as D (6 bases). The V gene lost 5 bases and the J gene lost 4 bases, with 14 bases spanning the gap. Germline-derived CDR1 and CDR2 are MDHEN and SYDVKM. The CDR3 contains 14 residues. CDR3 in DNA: TGTGCCAGCAGTAGGACAGTGGCGGCCACTGAAGCTTTCTTT. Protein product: CASSRTVAATEAFF. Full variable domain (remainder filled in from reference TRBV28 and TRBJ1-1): DVKVTQSSRYLVKRTGEKVFLECVQDMDHENMFWYRQDPGLGLRLIYFSYDVKMKEKGDIPEGYSVSREKKERFSLILESASTNQTSMYLCASSRTVAATEAFFGQGTRLTVV.

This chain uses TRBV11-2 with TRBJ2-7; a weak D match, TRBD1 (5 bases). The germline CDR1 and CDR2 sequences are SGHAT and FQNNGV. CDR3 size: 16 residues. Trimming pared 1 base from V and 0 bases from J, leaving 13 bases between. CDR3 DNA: TGTGCCAGCAGCTTAGCTGGGCAGGGCGGCTCCTACGAGCAGTACTTC. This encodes CASSLAGQGGSYEQYF.

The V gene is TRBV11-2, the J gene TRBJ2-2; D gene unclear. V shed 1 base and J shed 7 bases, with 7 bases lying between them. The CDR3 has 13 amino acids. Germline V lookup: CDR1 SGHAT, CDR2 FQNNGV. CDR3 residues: CASSLVWDGELFF. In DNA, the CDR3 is TGTGCCAGCAGCTTAGTTTGGGACGGGGAGCTGTTTTTT.

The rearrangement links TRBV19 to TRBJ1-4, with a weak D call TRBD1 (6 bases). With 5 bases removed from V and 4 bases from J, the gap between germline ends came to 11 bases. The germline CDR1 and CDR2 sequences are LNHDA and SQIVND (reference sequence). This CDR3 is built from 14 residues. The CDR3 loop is CASSPRQDNEKLFF. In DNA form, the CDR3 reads TGTGCCAGTAGTCCTAGACAGGATAATGAAAAACTGTTTTTT.

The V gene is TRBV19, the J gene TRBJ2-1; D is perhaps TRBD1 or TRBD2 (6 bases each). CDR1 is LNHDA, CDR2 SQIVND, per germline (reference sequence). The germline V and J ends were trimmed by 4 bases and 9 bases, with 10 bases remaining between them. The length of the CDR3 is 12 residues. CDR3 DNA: TGTGCCAGTAGTACGGGGGACACTGAGCAGTTCTTC. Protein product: CASSTGDTEQFF.

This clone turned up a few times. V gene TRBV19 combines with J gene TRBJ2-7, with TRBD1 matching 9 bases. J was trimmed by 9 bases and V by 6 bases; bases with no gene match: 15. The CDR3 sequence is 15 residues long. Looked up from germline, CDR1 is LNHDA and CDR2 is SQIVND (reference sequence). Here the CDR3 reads CASSRPGQGFLGQYF. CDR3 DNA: TGTGCCAGTAGCCGACCGGGACAGGGTTTTTTGGGGCAGTACTTC.

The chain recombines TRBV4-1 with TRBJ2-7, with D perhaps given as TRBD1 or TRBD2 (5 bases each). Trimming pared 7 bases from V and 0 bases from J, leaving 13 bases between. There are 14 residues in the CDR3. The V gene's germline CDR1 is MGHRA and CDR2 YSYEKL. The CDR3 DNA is TGCGCCAGCAAACGGGACCGAAACTCCTACGAGCAGTACTTC. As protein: CASKRDRNSYEQYF.

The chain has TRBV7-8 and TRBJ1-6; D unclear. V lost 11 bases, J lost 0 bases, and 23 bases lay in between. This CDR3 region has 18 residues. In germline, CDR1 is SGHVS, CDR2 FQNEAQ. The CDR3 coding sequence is TGTGCCGGCTCTTTCGGGGTGGCAGCGAGCTCCTATAATTCACCCCTCCACTTT. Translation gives CAGSFGVAASSYNSPLHF.

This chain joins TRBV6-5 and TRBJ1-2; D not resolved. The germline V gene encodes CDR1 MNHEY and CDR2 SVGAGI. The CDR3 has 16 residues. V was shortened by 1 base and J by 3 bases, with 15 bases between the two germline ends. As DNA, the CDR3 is TGTGCCAGCAGTTACTTGAGGGATCCAGGCTACTATGGCTACACCTTC. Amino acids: CASSYLRDPGYYGYTF.

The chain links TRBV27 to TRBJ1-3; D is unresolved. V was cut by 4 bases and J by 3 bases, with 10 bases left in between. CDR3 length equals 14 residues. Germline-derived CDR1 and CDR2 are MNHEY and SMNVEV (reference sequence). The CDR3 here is CASSSLVGGNTIYF. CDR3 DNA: TGTGCCAGCAGTTCCCTCGTTGGTGGAAACACCATATATTTT.

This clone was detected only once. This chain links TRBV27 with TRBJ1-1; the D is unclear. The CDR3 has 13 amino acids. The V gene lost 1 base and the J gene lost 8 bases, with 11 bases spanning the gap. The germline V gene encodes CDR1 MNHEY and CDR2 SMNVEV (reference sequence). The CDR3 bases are TGTGCCAGCAGTTTATTTGGGTACGGCGAAGCTTTCTTT. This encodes CASSLFGYGEAFF.

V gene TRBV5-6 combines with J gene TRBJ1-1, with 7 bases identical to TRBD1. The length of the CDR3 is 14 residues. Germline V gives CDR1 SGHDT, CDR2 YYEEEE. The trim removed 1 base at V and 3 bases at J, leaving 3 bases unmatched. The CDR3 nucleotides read TGTGCCAGCAGCTTGACAGGGGCGTACACTGAAGCTTTCTTT. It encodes CASSLTGAYTEAFF.

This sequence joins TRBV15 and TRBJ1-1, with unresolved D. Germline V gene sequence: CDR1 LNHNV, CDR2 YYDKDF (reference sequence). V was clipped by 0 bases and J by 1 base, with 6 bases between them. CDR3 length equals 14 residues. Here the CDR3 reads CATSREFRNTEAFF. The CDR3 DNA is TGTGCCACCAGCAGAGAGTTCAGGAACACTGAAGCTTTCTTT. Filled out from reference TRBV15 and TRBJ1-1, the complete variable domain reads DAMVIQNPRYQVTQFGKPVTLSCSQTLNHNVMYWYQQKSSQAPKLLFHYYDKDFNNEADTPDNFQSRRPNTSFCFLDIRSPGLGDTAMYLCATSREFRNTEAFFGQGTRLTVV.

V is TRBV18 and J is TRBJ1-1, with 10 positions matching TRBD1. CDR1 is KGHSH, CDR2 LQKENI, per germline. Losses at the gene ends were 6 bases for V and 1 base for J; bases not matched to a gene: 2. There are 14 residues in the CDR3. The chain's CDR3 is CASSRQGANTEAFF. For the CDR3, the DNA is TGTGCCAGCTCCCGACAGGGGGCGAACACTGAAGCTTTCTTT.

CDR3 region: CASSQSGLITDTQYF. For the CDR3, the DNA is TGCGCCAGCAGCCAGAGCGGATTGATCACAGATACGCAGTATTTT. The rearrangement uses TRBV4-1 and TRBJ2-3; D is possibly TRBD2 (5 bases). In germline, CDR1 is MGHRA, CDR2 YSYEKL. The CDR3 spans 15 residues. The V gene lost 3 bases and the J gene lost 2 bases, with 12 bases spanning the gap.

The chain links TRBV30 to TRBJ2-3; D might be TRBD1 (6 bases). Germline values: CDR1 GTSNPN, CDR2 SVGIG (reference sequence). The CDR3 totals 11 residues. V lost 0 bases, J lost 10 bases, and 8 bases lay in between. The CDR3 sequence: CAWSVEGAQYF. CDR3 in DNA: TGTGCCTGGAGTGTAGAGGGGGCGCAGTATTTT.

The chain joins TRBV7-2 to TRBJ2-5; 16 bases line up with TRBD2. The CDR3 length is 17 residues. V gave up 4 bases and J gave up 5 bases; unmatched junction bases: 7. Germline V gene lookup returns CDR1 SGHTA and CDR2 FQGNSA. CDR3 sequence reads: CASSSGTSGGVVETQYF. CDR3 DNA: TGTGCCAGCAGCTCTGGGACTAGCGGGGGGGTCGTTGAGACCCAGTACTTC.

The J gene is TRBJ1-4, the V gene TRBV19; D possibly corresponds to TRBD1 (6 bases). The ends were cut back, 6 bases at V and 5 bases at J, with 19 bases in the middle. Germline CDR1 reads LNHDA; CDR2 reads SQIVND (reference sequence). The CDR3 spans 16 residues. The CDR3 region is CASRDQGRVANEKLFF. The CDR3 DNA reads TGTGCCAGTAGGGATCAGGGGCGCGTCGCGAATGAAAAACTGTTTTTT.

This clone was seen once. The CDR3 loop is CASSPRMIDTYGYTF. CDR3 coding DNA: TGTGCCAGCAGTCCAAGAATGATAGACACCTATGGCTACACCTTC. The chain joins TRBV28 to TRBJ1-2; no clear D gene. V was cut by 5 bases and J by 4 bases, with 17 bases left in between. Germline CDR1 is MDHEN and CDR2 is SYDVKM. This CDR3 contains 15 residues.

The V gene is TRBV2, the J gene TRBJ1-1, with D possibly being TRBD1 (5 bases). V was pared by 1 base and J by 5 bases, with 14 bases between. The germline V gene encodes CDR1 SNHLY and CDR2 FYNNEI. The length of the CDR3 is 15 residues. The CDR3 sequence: CASSEVVGGLTEAFF. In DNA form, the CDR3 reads TGTGCCAGCAGTGAAGTAGTGGGGGGTCTTACTGAAGCTTTCTTT.

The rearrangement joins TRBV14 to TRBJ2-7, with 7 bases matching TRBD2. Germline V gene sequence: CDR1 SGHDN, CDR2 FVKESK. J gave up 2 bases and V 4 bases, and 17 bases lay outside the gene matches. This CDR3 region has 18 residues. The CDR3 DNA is TGTGCCAGCAGCCTGGCCGGGACTACCGGAGGGTCGACCTACGAGCAGTACTTC. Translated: CASSLAGTTGGSTYEQYF.

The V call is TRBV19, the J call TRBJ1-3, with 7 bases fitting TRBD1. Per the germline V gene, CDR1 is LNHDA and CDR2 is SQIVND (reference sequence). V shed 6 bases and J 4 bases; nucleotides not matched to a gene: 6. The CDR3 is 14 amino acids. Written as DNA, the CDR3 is TGTGCCAGTAGCCAACCGGGACAGGGAAACACCATATATTTT. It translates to CASSQPGQGNTIYF.

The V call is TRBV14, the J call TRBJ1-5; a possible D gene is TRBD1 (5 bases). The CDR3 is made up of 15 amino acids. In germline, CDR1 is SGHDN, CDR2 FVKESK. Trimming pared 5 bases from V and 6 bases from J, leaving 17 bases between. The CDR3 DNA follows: TGTGCCAGCAGCGCACCCGGGACGCCGGGTCAGCCCCAGCATTTT. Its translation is CASSAPGTPGQPQHF. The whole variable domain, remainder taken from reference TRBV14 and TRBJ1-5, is EAGVTQFPSHSVIEKGQTVTLRCDPISGHDNLYWYRRVMGKEIKFLLHFVKESKQDESGMPNNRFLAERTGGTYSTLKVQPAELEDSGVYFCASSAPGTPGQPQHFGDGTRLSIL.

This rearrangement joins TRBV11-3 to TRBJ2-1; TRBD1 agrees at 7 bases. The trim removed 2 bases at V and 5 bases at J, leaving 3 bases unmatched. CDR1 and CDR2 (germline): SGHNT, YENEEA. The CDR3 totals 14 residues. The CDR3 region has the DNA TGTGCCAGCAGCTTAAACAGGGGAAACAATGAGCAGTTCTTC. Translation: CASSLNRGNNEQFF.

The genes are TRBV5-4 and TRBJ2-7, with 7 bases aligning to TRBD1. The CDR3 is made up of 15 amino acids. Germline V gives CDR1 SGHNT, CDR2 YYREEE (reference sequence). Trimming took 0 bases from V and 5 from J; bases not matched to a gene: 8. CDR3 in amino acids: CASSLGTGVFNEQYF. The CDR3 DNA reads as TGTGCCAGCAGCTTGGGTACAGGGGTTTTCAACGAGCAGTACTTC.

CDR3: CASSLAPSGGAGMQETQYF. In DNA form, the CDR3 reads TGCGCCAGCAGCTTGGCCCCTAGCGGGGGGGCGGGGATGCAAGAGACCCAGTACTTC. The V and J genes are TRBV5-1 and TRBJ2-5, with 12 bases lining up with TRBD2. Germline CDR1 SGHRS, CDR2 YFSETQ. With 0 bases clipped from V and 2 bases from J, the junction kept 11 bases outside the gene matches. CDR3 length equals 19 residues.

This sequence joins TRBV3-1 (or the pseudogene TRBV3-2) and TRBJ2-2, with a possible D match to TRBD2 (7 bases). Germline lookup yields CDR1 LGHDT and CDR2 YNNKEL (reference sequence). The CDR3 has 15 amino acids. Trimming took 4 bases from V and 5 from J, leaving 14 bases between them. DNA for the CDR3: TGTGCCAGCAGCCCTTTAGGGGGGGGAACCGGGGAGCTGTTTTTT. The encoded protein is CASSPLGGGTGELFF.